These T cell receptor beta chains were read from a single sample in a study of cytomegalovirus exposure and HLA in healthy donors. Sequencing was performed with immunoSEQ multiplex PCR; in TCRdb, only in-frame clones are kept and a portion is missing. Of about 180,000 clones in the sample, 80% were seen once. Material for sequencing was PBMCs. Source of these receptors: a woman aged 25 to 45 in good health and CMV-seronegative. CDR3s include the opening cysteine and the closing phenylalanine or tryptophan. A D gene is named only where the DNA matches it firmly. Clone size is not always given. Where it is, it says once, few, many or a class for expanded clones.

.	.	TRBV6-1	TRBJ2-3	CASSEVKGTDTQYF	TGTGCCAGCAGTGAAGTTAAGGGGACAGATACGCAGTATTTT
TRBD2	.	TRBV7-6	TRBJ2-2	CASRRVAGGTGELFF	TGTGCCAGCAGGAGGGTAGCGGGGGGCACCGGGGAGCTGTTTTTT
.	once	TRBV10-3	TRBJ1-1	CAISDPPGTEAFF	TGTGCCATCAGTGACCCCCCCGGCACTGAAGCTTTCTTT
TRBD2	once	TRBV10-3	TRBJ2-2	CAISEGGGPQNTGELFF	TGTGCCATCAGTGAAGGCGGGGGGCCCCAAAACACCGGGGAGCTGTTTTTT
TRBD2	.	TRBV6-5	TRBJ2-3	CASSYVASGEGSTQYF	TGTGCCAGCAGTTACGTGGCTAGCGGGGAAGGGAGTACGCAGTATTTT
.	.	TRBV5-1	TRBJ2-1	CASSWTPGGLENEQFF	TGCGCCAGCAGTTGGACGCCGGGGGGCTTAGAGAATGAGCAGTTCTTC
TRBD1	.	TRBV18	TRBJ2-3	CASSEGGVGTDTQYF	TGTGCCAGCTCAGAAGGGGGCGTCGGCACAGATACGCAGTATTTT
TRBD1	.	TRBV5-1	TRBJ1-1	CASSRQGYDTEAFF	TGCGCCAGCAGCCGACAGGGCTACGACACTGAAGCTTTCTTT
.	medium-sized	TRBV19	TRBJ2-1	CASQRSKRNEQFF	TGTGCCAGCCAACGGTCCAAGCGGAATGAGCAGTTCTTC
.	.	TRBV4-3	TRBJ1-4	CASSQDLGALKLFF	TGCGCCAGCAGCCAAGATTTGGGAGCTCTAAAACTGTTTTTT
.	few	TRBV5-6	TRBJ2-7	CASSPQSRVNEQYF	TGTGCCAGCAGCCCCCAAAGCAGGGTCAACGAGCAGTACTTC
TRBD1	.	TRBV7-2	TRBJ2-7	CASSFPGQGFQSYEQYF	TGTGCCAGCAGCTTCCCGGGACAGGGTTTTCAATCCTACGAGCAGTACTTC
.	few	TRBV4-2	TRBJ1-1	CASSQGRTEAFF	TGTGCCAGCAGCCAAGGGCGGACTGAAGCTTTCTTT
TRBD1	.	TRBV5-6	TRBJ2-7	CASNFYTGAEEYEQYF	TGTGCCAGCAACTTCTACACAGGGGCCGAGGAATACGAGCAGTACTTC
TRBD1	.	TRBV15	TRBJ1-2	CATSTGGNYGYTF	TGTGCCACCAGCACAGGGGGCAACTATGGCTACACCTTC
TRBD2	.	TRBV30	TRBJ2-1	CAWSVLAGSNEQFF	TGTGCCTGGAGTGTACTAGCGGGGTCCAATGAGCAGTTCTTC
.	.	TRBV6-1	TRBJ1-5	CASSESGAQPQHF	TGTGCCAGCAGTGAATCAGGGGCTCAGCCCCAGCATTTT
TRBD2	.	TRBV5-1	TRBJ2-7	CASSLGRGAASYEQYF	TGCGCCAGCAGCTTGGGGCGGGGGGCGGCCTCCTACGAGCAGTACTTC
.	.	TRBV10-1	TRBJ1-2	CASSESIRDGYTF	TGCGCCAGCAGTGAGTCGATTAGAGATGGCTACACCTTC
TRBD1	.	TRBV6-5	TRBJ2-1	CASSYSVGQVYNEQFF	TGTGCCAGCAGTTACTCTGTCGGACAGGTCTACAATGAGCAGTTCTTC
TRBD1	.	TRBV30	TRBJ2-2	CAWRLYRGWGGELFF	TGTGCCTGGAGACTGTACAGGGGATGGGGCGGGGAGCTGTTTTTT
.	.	TRBV11-2	TRBJ1-3	CASSLDDPGLNTIYF	TGTGCCAGCAGCTTAGACGACCCAGGGCTAAACACCATATATTTT
.	.	TRBV5-1	TRBJ2-7	CASSFRVTAGTYEQYF	TGCGCCAGCAGCTTCCGGGTGACGGCGGGAACCTACGAGCAGTACTTC
.	few	TRBV29-1	TRBJ2-2	CSGDMTSTGELFF	TGCAGCGGCGACATGACGAGCACCGGGGAGCTGTTTTTT
TRBD1	.	TRBV4-3	TRBJ2-7	CASSQDSGQGEQYF	TGCGCCAGCAGCCAAGATTCGGGACAGGGCGAGCAGTACTTC
TRBD2	.	TRBV30	TRBJ2-7	CAWSVSGLASEQYF	TGTGCCTGGAGTGTAAGTGGACTAGCAAGCGAGCAGTACTTC
TRBD2	.	TRBV5-6	TRBJ2-1	CASSLRGGGYNEQFF	TGTGCCAGCAGCTTGCGGGGGGGCGGATACAATGAGCAGTTCTTC
.	.	TRBV2	TRBJ1-1	CASRPFRMGYTEAFF	TGTGCCAGCAGACCTTTCAGGATGGGCTACACTGAAGCTTTCTTT
TRBD2	.	TRBV6-5	TRBJ2-1	CASKSGGNYNEQFF	TGTGCCAGCAAGAGCGGGGGAAACTACAATGAGCAGTTCTTC
.	.	TRBV18	TRBJ1-1	CASSLAGDFSEAFF	TGTGCCAGCTCACTGGCAGGGGATTTTAGTGAAGCTTTCTTT
.	few	TRBV6-1	TRBJ2-7	CASSEGSEPQGQYF	TGTGCCAGCAGTGAAGGATCAGAACCCCAGGGGCAGTACTTC
.	.	TRBV19	TRBJ2-7	CASSIRESYEQYF	TGTGCCAGTAGTATTCGGGAGTCCTACGAGCAGTACTTC
.	.	TRBV15	TRBJ1-6	CATSTGSIPYNSPLHF	TGTGCCACCAGTACGGGTTCCATACCCTATAATTCACCCCTCCACTTT
.	once	TRBV7-6	TRBJ1-2	CASSAAGYGYTF	TGTGCCAGCAGCGCCGCAGGGTATGGCTACACCTTC
.	.	TRBV7-9	TRBJ1-5	CASSLGAMAEPQHF	TGTGCCAGCAGCTTAGGGGCAATGGCCGAGCCCCAGCATTTT
.	.	TRBV4-2	TRBJ2-7	CASSQARQATYEQYF	TGTGCCAGCAGCCAAGCCCGGCAGGCGACCTACGAGCAGTACTTC
.	.	TRBV6-1	TRBJ1-2	CASIQAAGYTF	TGTGCCAGCATACAGGCGGCTGGCTACACCTTC